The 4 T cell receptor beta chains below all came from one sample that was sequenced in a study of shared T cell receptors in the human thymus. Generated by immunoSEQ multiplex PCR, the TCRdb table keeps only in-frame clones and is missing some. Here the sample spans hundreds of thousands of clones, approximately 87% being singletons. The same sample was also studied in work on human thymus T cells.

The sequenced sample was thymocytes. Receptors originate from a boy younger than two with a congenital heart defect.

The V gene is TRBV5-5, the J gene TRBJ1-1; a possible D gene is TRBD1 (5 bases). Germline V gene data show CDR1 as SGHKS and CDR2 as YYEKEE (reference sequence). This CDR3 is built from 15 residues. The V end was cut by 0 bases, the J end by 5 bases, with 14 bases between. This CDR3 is CASSLVVGRGTEAFF. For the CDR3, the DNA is TGTGCCAGCAGCTTGGTCGTGGGTAGGGGAACTGAAGCTTTCTTT.

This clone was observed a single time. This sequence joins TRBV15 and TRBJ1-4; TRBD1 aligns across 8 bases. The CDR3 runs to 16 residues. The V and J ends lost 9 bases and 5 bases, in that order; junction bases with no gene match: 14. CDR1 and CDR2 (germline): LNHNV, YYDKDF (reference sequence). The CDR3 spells CATKGQAAEPNEKLFF. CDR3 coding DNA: TGTGCCACTAAGGGACAGGCCGCTGAACCAAATGAAAAACTGTTTTTT.

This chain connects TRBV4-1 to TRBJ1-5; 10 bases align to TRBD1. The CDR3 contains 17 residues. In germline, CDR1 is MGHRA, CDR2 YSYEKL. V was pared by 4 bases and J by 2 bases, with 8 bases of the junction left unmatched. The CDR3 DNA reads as TGCGCCAGCAGCCTCCGGGACAGGGGTTTACGCAATCAGCCCCAGCATTTT. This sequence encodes CASSLRDRGLRNQPQHF.

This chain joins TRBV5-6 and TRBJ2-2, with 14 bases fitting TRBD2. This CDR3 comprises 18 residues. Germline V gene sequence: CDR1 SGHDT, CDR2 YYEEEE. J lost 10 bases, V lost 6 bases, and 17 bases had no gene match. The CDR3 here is CASTSRGLAGARYEELFF. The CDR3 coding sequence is TGTGCCAGCACCTCAAGGGGACTAGCGGGAGCGAGGTATGAGGAGCTGTTTTTT.